This T cell receptor (beta chain) is drawn from a study of cytomegalovirus exposure and HLA in healthy donors. On the study more broadly: Drawn from HLA-typed donors, about 85 million unique TCRs were held in an early data release. Whole-study results and caveats: As a later analysis revealed, most CMV-associated TCR beta chains appeared HLA-restricted. An analysis that was carried out later associated 16,000 or so TCR beta sequences with HLA alleles at 0.05 false discovery rate.

The study ran its PCR with 60 Vbeta and 13 Jbeta primers. Libraries were prepared by immunoSEQ multiplex PCR; TCRdb keeps only in-frame clonotypes and omits some of them. This specimen shows 45,000 or so clones; the ten leading clones hold 17%. This clone is deemed medium-sized (0.01 to 0.1%) by its frequency. No antigen is known for it. Other DNA sequences in this sample translate to the same CDR3. This TCR derives from a male donor in good health and CMV-seronegative. Material for sequencing was PBMCs.

CDR3 residues: CASSETIQGSYEQYF. The CDR3 DNA follows: TGTGCCAGCAGTGAAACGATCCAGGGCTCCTACGAGCAGTACTTC. The rearrangement links TRBV6-1 to TRBJ2-7; D possibly corresponds to TRBD1 (5 bases). V lost 2 bases and J 0 bases, leaving 11 bases between the germline ends. Germline lookup yields CDR1 MNHNS and CDR2 SASEGT. This CDR3 is built from 15 residues.